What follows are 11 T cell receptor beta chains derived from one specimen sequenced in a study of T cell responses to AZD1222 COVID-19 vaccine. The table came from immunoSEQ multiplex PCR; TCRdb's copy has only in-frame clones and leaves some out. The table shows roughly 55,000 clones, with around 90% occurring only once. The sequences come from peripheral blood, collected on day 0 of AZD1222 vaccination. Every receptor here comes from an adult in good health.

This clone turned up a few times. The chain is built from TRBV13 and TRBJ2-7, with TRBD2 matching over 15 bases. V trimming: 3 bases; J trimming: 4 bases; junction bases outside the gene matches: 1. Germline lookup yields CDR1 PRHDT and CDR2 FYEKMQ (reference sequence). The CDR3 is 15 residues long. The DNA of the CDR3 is TGTGCCAGCAGCTTGGGACTAGCGGGGGGATACGAGCAGTACTTC. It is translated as CASSLGLAGGYEQYF.

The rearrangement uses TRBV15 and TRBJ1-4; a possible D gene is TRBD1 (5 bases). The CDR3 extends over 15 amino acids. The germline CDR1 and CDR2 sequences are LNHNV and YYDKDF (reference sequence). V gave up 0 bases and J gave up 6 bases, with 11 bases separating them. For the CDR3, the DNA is TGTGCCACCAGCAGAGATCGGGGGAGTGATGAAAAACTGTTTTTT. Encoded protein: CATSRDRGSDEKLFF. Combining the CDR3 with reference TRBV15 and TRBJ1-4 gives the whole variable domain DAMVIQNPRYQVTQFGKPVTLSCSQTLNHNVMYWYQQKSSQAPKLLFHYYDKDFNNEADTPDNFQSRRPNTSFCFLDIRSPGLGDTAMYLCATSRDRGSDEKLFFGSGTQLSVL.

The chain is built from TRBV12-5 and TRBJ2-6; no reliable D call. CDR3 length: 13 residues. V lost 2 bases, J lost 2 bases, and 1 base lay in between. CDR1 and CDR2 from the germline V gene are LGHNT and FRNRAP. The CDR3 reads CASGLTGANVLTF. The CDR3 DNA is TGTGCTAGTGGTTTGACTGGGGCCAACGTCCTGACTTTC.

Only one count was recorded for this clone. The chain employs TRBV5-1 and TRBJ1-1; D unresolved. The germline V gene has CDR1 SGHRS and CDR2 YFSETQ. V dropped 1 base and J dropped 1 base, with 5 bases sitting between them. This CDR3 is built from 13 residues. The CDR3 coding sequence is TGCGCCAGCAGCTTGACCGCGAACACTGAAGCTTTCTTT. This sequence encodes CASSLTANTEAFF.

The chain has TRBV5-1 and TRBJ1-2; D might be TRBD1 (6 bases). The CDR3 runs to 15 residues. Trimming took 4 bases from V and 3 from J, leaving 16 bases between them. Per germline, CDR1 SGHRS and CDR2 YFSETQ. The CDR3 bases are TGCGCCAGCAGCCTAGTGACAGGAGAACACTATGGCTACACCTTC. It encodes CASSLVTGEHYGYTF.

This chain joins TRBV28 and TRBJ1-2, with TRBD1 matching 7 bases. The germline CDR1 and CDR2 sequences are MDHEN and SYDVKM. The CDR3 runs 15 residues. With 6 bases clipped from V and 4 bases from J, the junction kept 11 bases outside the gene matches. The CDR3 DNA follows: TGTGCCAGCAGGATACAGGGGAGGGGTGGCTATGGCTACACCTTC. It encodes CASRIQGRGGYGYTF.

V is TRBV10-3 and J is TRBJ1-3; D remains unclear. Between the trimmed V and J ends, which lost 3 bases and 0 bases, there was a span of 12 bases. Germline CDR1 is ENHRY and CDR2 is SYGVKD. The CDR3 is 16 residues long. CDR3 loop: CAISEGGWNSGNTIYF. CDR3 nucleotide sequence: TGTGCCATCAGTGAAGGCGGCTGGAACTCTGGAAACACCATATATTTT.

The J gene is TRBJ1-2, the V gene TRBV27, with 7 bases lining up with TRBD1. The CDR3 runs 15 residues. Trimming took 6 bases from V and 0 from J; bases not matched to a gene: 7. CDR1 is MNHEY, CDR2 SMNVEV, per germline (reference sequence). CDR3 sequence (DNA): TGTGCCAGCAGCCCCACCGGGACAGCTAACTATGGCTACACCTTC. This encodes CASSPTGTANYGYTF.

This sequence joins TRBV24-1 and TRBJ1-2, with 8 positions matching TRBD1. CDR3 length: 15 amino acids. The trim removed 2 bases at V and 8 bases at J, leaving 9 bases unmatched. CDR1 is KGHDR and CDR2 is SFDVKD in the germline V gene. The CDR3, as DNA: TGTGCCACCAGTGATTCGGGACAGGAAAAATACGGCTACACCTTC. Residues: CATSDSGQEKYGYTF.

CDR3 protein: CASSLGDRNYGYTF. In DNA form, the CDR3 reads TGTGCCAGCAGCTTGGGGGACAGGAACTATGGCTACACCTTC. V is TRBV5-8 and J is TRBJ1-2; 8 positions agree with TRBD1. The CDR3 extends over 14 amino acids. J lost 2 bases, V lost 0 bases, and 0 bases had no gene match. Germline CDR1 is SGHTS and CDR2 is YDEGEE.

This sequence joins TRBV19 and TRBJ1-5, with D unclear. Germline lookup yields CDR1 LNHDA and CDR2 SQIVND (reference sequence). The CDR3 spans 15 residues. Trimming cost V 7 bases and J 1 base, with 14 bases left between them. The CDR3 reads CASKIMGESNQPQHF. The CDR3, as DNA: TGTGCCAGTAAAATCATGGGCGAAAGCAATCAGCCCCAGCATTTT.